Listed below are T cell receptor beta chains from one sample, sequenced in a study of technical replicates of blood from a handful of donors. TCRdb keeps only in-frame clones here, not all; method: immunoSEQ multiplex PCR. The profile shows 84,000 or so clones, 95% to 98% of them singletons. The sequencing sample was made of T cells isolated from PBMCs. The receptors come from a human donor in good health. Each CDR3 is given with its conserved first and last residue. The order of the fields is V gene, clone size, CDR3 length, D gene, J gene, CDR3 protein, CDR3 DNA. A D gene is named only where the DNA matches it firmly. Size tells how often a clone was seen (once, few, many) or the class of an expanded clone, and some rows leave it out.

V gene: TRBV27
clone size: .
CDR3 length: 12
D gene: .
J gene: TRBJ2-3
CDR3 protein: CASSLRTDTQYF
CDR3 DNA: TGTGCCAGCAGTTTGAGGACAGATACGCAGTATTTT

V gene: TRBV14
clone size: .
CDR3 length: 15
D gene: .
J gene: TRBJ1-5
CDR3 protein: CASSQDTGGGQPQHF
CDR3 DNA: TGTGCCAGCAGCCAAGACACGGGGGGCGGTCAGCCCCAGCATTTT

V gene: TRBV5-1
clone size: .
CDR3 length: 14
D gene: TRBD1
J gene: TRBJ2-3
CDR3 protein: CASSFGQGTDTQYF
CDR3 DNA: TGCGCCAGCAGCTTCGGACAGGGCACAGATACGCAGTATTTT

V gene: TRBV6-1
clone size: .
CDR3 length: 18
D gene: .
J gene: TRBJ1-5
CDR3 protein: CASSEIGSGVYSNQPQHF
CDR3 DNA: TGTGCCAGCAGTGAAATAGGGTCGGGGGTTTATAGCAATCAGCCCCAGCATTTT

V gene: TRBV6-1
clone size: .
CDR3 length: 13
D gene: TRBD2
J gene: TRBJ2-5
CDR3 protein: CASRIAGEETQYF
CDR3 DNA: TGTGCCAGCAGGATAGCGGGGGAAGAGACCCAGTACTTC

V gene: TRBV28
clone size: .
CDR3 length: 23
D gene: TRBD2
J gene: TRBJ2-1
CDR3 protein: CASSCRLAGSLLVRRKSYNEQFF
CDR3 DNA: TGTGCCAGCAGTTGTAGACTAGCGGGATCACTACTCGTCCGAAGAAAATCCTACAATGAGCAGTTCTTC

V gene: TRBV10-3
clone size: .
CDR3 length: 16
D gene: .
J gene: TRBJ2-3
CDR3 protein: CATLAAHSLSTDTQYF
CDR3 DNA: TGTGCCACCCTTGCCGCCCACAGTCTTAGCACAGATACGCAGTATTTT

V gene: TRBV19
clone size: .
CDR3 length: 14
D gene: .
J gene: TRBJ1-5
CDR3 protein: CASSPDRPITPQHF
CDR3 DNA: TGTGCCAGTAGCCCAGACAGGCCGATTACGCCCCAGCATTTT

V gene: TRBV11-3
clone size: .
CDR3 length: 18
D gene: .
J gene: TRBJ1-1
CDR3 protein: CASSLEVWGTGMNTEAFF
CDR3 DNA: TGTGCCAGCAGCTTAGAAGTGTGGGGTACGGGGATGAACACTGAAGCTTTCTTT

V gene: TRBV4-1
clone size: .
CDR3 length: 18
D gene: TRBD2
J gene: TRBJ2-3
CDR3 protein: CASSLNSDSGRRTDTQYF
CDR3 DNA: TGCGCCAGCAGCCTCAACTCCGATAGCGGGAGACGTACAGATACGCAGTATTTT

V gene: TRBV4-1
clone size: .
CDR3 length: 16
D gene: .
J gene: TRBJ1-5
CDR3 protein: CASSQPSGGLNQPQHF
CDR3 DNA: TGCGCCAGCAGCCAACCCTCCGGGGGACTCAATCAGCCCCAGCATTTT

V gene: TRBV5-1
clone size: .
CDR3 length: 14
D gene: .
J gene: TRBJ2-3
CDR3 protein: CASSRGGGTDTQYF
CDR3 DNA: TGCGCCAGCAGCAGAGGGGGAGGCACAGATACGCAGTATTTT

V gene: TRBV27
clone size: .
CDR3 length: 15
D gene: TRBD1
J gene: TRBJ1-5
CDR3 protein: CASSGTEKGNQPQHF
CDR3 DNA: TGTGCCAGCAGCGGGACAGAGAAGGGCAATCAGCCCCAGCATTTT

V gene: TRBV6-5
clone size: .
CDR3 length: 13
D gene: .
J gene: TRBJ2-5
CDR3 protein: CASSYAGRETQYF
CDR3 DNA: TGTGCCAGCAGTTATGCGGGTAGAGAGACCCAGTACTTC

V gene: TRBV7-9
clone size: once
CDR3 length: 12
D gene: .
J gene: TRBJ2-7
CDR3 protein: CASSFAQNEQYF
CDR3 DNA: TGTGCCAGCAGCTTTGCACAGAACGAGCAGTACTTC

V gene: TRBV7-6
clone size: once
CDR3 length: 12
D gene: .
J gene: TRBJ1-4
CDR3 protein: CASSLTGEKLFF
CDR3 DNA: TGTGCCAGCAGCCTCACAGGTGAAAAACTGTTTTTT

V gene: TRBV2
clone size: .
CDR3 length: 14
D gene: .
J gene: TRBJ2-7
CDR3 protein: CASSYGSPSYEQYF
CDR3 DNA: TGTGCCAGCAGTTACGGGAGTCCGAGCTACGAGCAGTACTTC

V gene: TRBV6-5
clone size: .
CDR3 length: 12
D gene: .
J gene: TRBJ1-1
CDR3 protein: CASSLRGTEAFF
CDR3 DNA: TGTGCCAGCAGTTTAAGAGGCACTGAAGCTTTCTTT

V gene: TRBV30
clone size: .
CDR3 length: 14
D gene: .
J gene: TRBJ2-3
CDR3 protein: CAWSSWGLSDTQYF
CDR3 DNA: TGTGCCTGGAGTAGCTGGGGGCTGTCAGATACGCAGTATTTT

V gene: TRBV9
clone size: .
CDR3 length: 20
D gene: .
J gene: TRBJ2-3
CDR3 protein: CASSRKNPGALQIGTDTQYF
CDR3 DNA: TGTGCCAGCAGCCGAAAAAACCCAGGGGCGCTCCAAATCGGCACAGATACGCAGTATTTT

V gene: TRBV7-9
clone size: .
CDR3 length: 15
D gene: TRBD1
J gene: TRBJ2-1
CDR3 protein: CASSARDSRYNEQFF
CDR3 DNA: TGTGCCAGCAGCGCCCGGGACAGCAGGTACAATGAGCAGTTCTTC

V gene: TRBV6-6
clone size: .
CDR3 length: 13
D gene: .
J gene: TRBJ1-2
CDR3 protein: CASSMDRNYGYTF
CDR3 DNA: TGTGCCAGCAGCATGGACAGAAACTATGGCTACACCTTC

V gene: TRBV7-2
clone size: .
CDR3 length: 14
D gene: TRBD2
J gene: TRBJ2-3
CDR3 protein: CASSSRLAADTQYF
CDR3 DNA: TGTGCCAGCAGCTCGCGACTAGCCGCAGATACGCAGTATTTT

V gene: TRBV18
clone size: once
CDR3 length: 13
D gene: .
J gene: TRBJ1-5
CDR3 protein: CASSREMLQPQHF
CDR3 DNA: TGTGCCAGCTCTCGAGAGATGTTGCAGCCCCAGCATTTT

V gene: TRBV18
clone size: .
CDR3 length: 13
D gene: .
J gene: TRBJ2-1
CDR3 protein: CASSPMPSREQFF
CDR3 DNA: TGTGCCAGCTCACCAATGCCCTCTAGGGAGCAGTTCTTC

V gene: TRBV5-1
clone size: .
CDR3 length: 15
D gene: .
J gene: TRBJ1-1
CDR3 protein: CASSPTVSSNTEAFF
CDR3 DNA: TGCGCCAGCAGCCCGACAGTCTCCTCGAACACTGAAGCTTTCTTT

V gene: TRBV11-2
clone size: .
CDR3 length: 13
D gene: .
J gene: TRBJ2-3
CDR3 protein: CASSPPVLDTQYF
CDR3 DNA: TGTGCCAGCAGCCCGCCGGTTTTAGATACGCAGTATTTT